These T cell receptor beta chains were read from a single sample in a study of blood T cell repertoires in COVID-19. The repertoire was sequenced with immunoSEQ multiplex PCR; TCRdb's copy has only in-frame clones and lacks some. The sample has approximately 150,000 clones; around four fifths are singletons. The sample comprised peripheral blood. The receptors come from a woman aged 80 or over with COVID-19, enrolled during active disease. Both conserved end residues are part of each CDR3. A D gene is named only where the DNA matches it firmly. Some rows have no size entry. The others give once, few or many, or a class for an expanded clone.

DNA: TGCGCCAGCAGCTTGGACAGGATGAACACTGAAGCTTTCTTT
CDR3: CASSLDRMNTEAFF
D: NA
size: NA
J: TRBJ1-1
V: TRBV5-1

DNA: TGTGCCAGCAGTTTGGGGACAGGGCTAAATCAGCCCCAGCATTTT
CDR3: CASSLGTGLNQPQHF
D: TRBD1
size: NA
J: TRBJ1-5
V: TRBV27

DNA: TGTGCCAGCAGCCAGACTAGCGGTCACAATGAGCAGTTCTTC
CDR3: CASSQTSGHNEQFF
D: TRBD2
size: NA
J: TRBJ2-1
V: TRBV3-1/TRBV3-2

DNA: TGCGCCAGCAGCGACGAGGCGGGTGGAGATACGCAGTATTTT
CDR3: CASSDEAGGDTQYF
D: NA
size: NA
J: TRBJ2-3
V: TRBV5-1

DNA: TGTGCCAGCAGTCTGACAGGGAACTATGGCTACACCTTC
CDR3: CASSLTGNYGYTF
D: TRBD1
size: once
J: TRBJ1-2
V: TRBV6-5

DNA: TGTGCCATCAGTGAACCGGGAGAAAAACTGTTTTTT
CDR3: CAISEPGEKLFF
D: NA
size: NA
J: TRBJ1-4
V: TRBV10-3

DNA: TGCGCCAGCAGCCAAACAGGGCCGCCTGGCACTGAAGCTTTCTTT
CDR3: CASSQTGPPGTEAFF
D: NA
size: NA
J: TRBJ1-1
V: TRBV4-1

DNA: TGTGCCAGCAGTTTTGGAGACTATGGCTACACCTTC
CDR3: CASSFGDYGYTF
D: NA
size: NA
J: TRBJ1-2
V: TRBV6-5

DNA: TGTGCCAGCAGCCCACAGCCGGGGGACCAGCCCCAGCATTTT
CDR3: CASSPQPGDQPQHF
D: NA
size: NA
J: TRBJ1-5
V: TRBV7-8

DNA: TGTGCCAGGGGGACAGGGGGTAGATATGGCTACACCTTC
CDR3: CARGTGGRYGYTF
D: TRBD1
size: few
J: TRBJ1-2
V: TRBV28

DNA: TGTGCCAGCAGTTCAGGACAGGGGCAACTCCACTTT
CDR3: CASSSGQGQLHF
D: TRBD1
size: NA
J: TRBJ1-6
V: TRBV28

DNA: TGTGCCAGCACCGTGGGCAGGTACACTGAAGCTTTCTTT
CDR3: CASTVGRYTEAFF
D: NA
size: once
J: TRBJ1-1
V: TRBV6-5

DNA: TGTGCCATCAGTGAGTTCGGACAGTCCAATCAGCCCCAGCATTTT
CDR3: CAISEFGQSNQPQHF
D: NA
size: once
J: TRBJ1-5
V: TRBV10-3

DNA: TGCAGTGCTAGTGACGTGGGGGCGGATGAAAAACTGTTTTTT
CDR3: CSASDVGADEKLFF
D: NA
size: NA
J: TRBJ1-4
V: TRBV20-1

DNA: TGTGCCAGCAGCCAAAGCGGAGGGCTGAATGAAAAACTGTTTTTT
CDR3: CASSQSGGLNEKLFF
D: NA
size: NA
J: TRBJ1-4
V: TRBV7-9

DNA: TGTGCCAGCAGCCCCGGACAGGCCGATCAGCCCCAGCATTTT
CDR3: CASSPGQADQPQHF
D: TRBD1
size: NA
J: TRBJ1-5
V: TRBV28

DNA: TGTGCCAGCAGCCCCGCCTCAGGGGGTTCACCCCTCCACTTT
CDR3: CASSPASGGSPLHF
D: TRBD1
size: NA
J: TRBJ1-6
V: TRBV7-8

DNA: TGTGCCAGCTCACCCCCCTTAGGACAGGGACTACGAGGGGAGCAGTACTTC
CDR3: CASSPPLGQGLRGEQYF
D: NA
size: NA
J: TRBJ2-7
V: TRBV18

DNA: TGTGCCAGCAGGATTCACGGGGGGCTTGATACGCAGTATTTT
CDR3: CASRIHGGLDTQYF
D: NA
size: NA
J: TRBJ2-3
V: TRBV27

DNA: TGCGCCAGCAGCCAAGAGTCTTACTACGAGCAGTACTTC
CDR3: CASSQESYYEQYF
D: NA
size: NA
J: TRBJ2-7
V: TRBV4-1

DNA: TGTGCAAGTCGCTTAGACGGTGCAGGGCCTAATCAGCCCCAGCATTTT
CDR3: CASRLDGAGPNQPQHF
D: NA
size: NA
J: TRBJ1-5
V: TRBV12-2

DNA: TGTGCCAGCAGCCCCGGGGACACCATATATTTT
CDR3: CASSPGDTIYF
D: NA
size: NA
J: TRBJ1-3
V: TRBV9

DNA: TGTGCCAGCAGCTTAGCGGTGGAGGGTACCCTTAAGCAGTTCTTC
CDR3: CASSLAVEGTLKQFF
D: NA
size: NA
J: TRBJ2-1
V: TRBV7-8

DNA: TGTGCCAGCAGCGGTACCCCAGGGTTTGGTTTCTTT
CDR3: CASSGTPGFGFF
D: NA
size: NA
J: TRBJ1-1
V: TRBV11-2

DNA: TGTGCCAGCACTCTTGGACAGGGAGGCGGCGAGACCCAGTACTTC
CDR3: CASTLGQGGGETQYF
D: TRBD1
size: NA
J: TRBJ2-5
V: TRBV5-6

DNA: TGTGCCAGTAGTGACAGTTGGGACATTAGGATCTACGAGCAGTACTTC
CDR3: CASSDSWDIRIYEQYF
D: NA
size: NA
J: TRBJ2-7
V: TRBV19

DNA: TGTGCCAGCAGTGACCCGGGACAGGTGGGAGGCTACACCTTC
CDR3: CASSDPGQVGGYTF
D: TRBD1
size: NA
J: TRBJ1-2
V: TRBV6-1

DNA: TGCGCCAGCAGCATAGGACAGGGGATCCCTGAAGCTTTCTTT
CDR3: CASSIGQGIPEAFF
D: TRBD1
size: NA
J: TRBJ1-1
V: TRBV5-1

DNA: TGTGCCAGCAGCTTACAAGGGACAGTTCCTTCCTCCTACGAGCAGTACTTC
CDR3: CASSLQGTVPSSYEQYF
D: TRBD1
size: few
J: TRBJ2-7
V: TRBV11-2

DNA: TGTGCCAGCAGCACCTCAGGGGACCCCTACGAGCAGTACTTC
CDR3: CASSTSGDPYEQYF
D: NA
size: NA
J: TRBJ2-7
V: TRBV9

DNA: TGTGCCACCAGCAGAGCGGGACAGAACTATGGCTACACCTTC
CDR3: CATSRAGQNYGYTF
D: TRBD1
size: NA
J: TRBJ1-2
V: TRBV15

DNA: TGTGCCAGCAACACCACTGGGAGGACTCTCAATGAGCAGTTCTTC
CDR3: CASNTTGRTLNEQFF
D: NA
size: NA
J: TRBJ2-1
V: TRBV9

DNA: TGCGCCAGCAGTGATGGAACAGGAGGGTTTAGTGAAGCTTTCTTT
CDR3: CASSDGTGGFSEAFF
D: NA
size: NA
J: TRBJ1-1
V: TRBV10-1

DNA: TGTGCCAGCAGCCAGGGGGAGGTAAGCACAGATACGCAGTATTTT
CDR3: CASSQGEVSTDTQYF
D: NA
size: NA
J: TRBJ2-3
V: TRBV14

DNA: TGTGCCACCAGTGTGAGTACGCGGGAGACCCAGTACTTC
CDR3: CATSVSTRETQYF
D: NA
size: NA
J: TRBJ2-5
V: TRBV24-1

DNA: TGTGCCAGCAGCCCCAGGACAGGGCCCAGGGAGACCCAGTACTTC
CDR3: CASSPRTGPRETQYF
D: TRBD1
size: NA
J: TRBJ2-5
V: TRBV11-2

DNA: TGTGCCAGTAATTGGTTGACTGAGAACACTGAAGCTTTCTTT
CDR3: CASNWLTENTEAFF
D: NA
size: NA
J: TRBJ1-1
V: TRBV19

DNA: TGTGCCAGCTCCCAGGGCAACTATGGCTACACCTTC
CDR3: CASSQGNYGYTF
D: NA
size: NA
J: TRBJ1-2
V: TRBV6-5

DNA: TGTGCCAGCAATAGGGGGACAGAAGGGCAGCCCCAGCATTTT
CDR3: CASNRGTEGQPQHF
D: TRBD1
size: once
J: TRBJ1-5
V: TRBV2

DNA: TGTGCCAGCAGCCAAGATAGCGTAGGGACAGGGGGAAGGGGGAATACGCAGTATTTT
CDR3: CASSQDSVGTGGRGNTQYF
D: TRBD1
size: NA
J: TRBJ2-3
V: TRBV3-1/TRBV3-2

DNA: TGTGCCAGCAGGCTGCGGGGTCAGGGGGCATATGGCTACACCTTC
CDR3: CASRLRGQGAYGYTF
D: TRBD1
size: NA
J: TRBJ1-2
V: TRBV5-6

DNA: TGTGCCAGTAGTATAAGCTTCACAGATACGCAGTATTTT
CDR3: CASSISFTDTQYF
D: NA
size: NA
J: TRBJ2-3
V: TRBV19

DNA: TGCGCCAGCAGCTTGACAGGGAGTAATTCACCCCTCCACTTT
CDR3: CASSLTGSNSPLHF
D: NA
size: NA
J: TRBJ1-6
V: TRBV5-1

DNA: TGTGCCAGCAGCTTAATGGGGCCTGAGACCCAGTACTTC
CDR3: CASSLMGPETQYF
D: NA
size: once
J: TRBJ2-5
V: TRBV11-2